What follows are 15 T cell receptor beta chains derived from one specimen sequenced in a study of identical twins. A single record per CDR3 protein comes from TCRdb applying MiXCR to the 5' RACE reads. This sample has under 900,000 distinct CDR3 sequences; 9% to 15% occur once, and the top ten carry around 1.5%. This sample also belongs to another study, concerning yellow fever vaccine responses in identical twins.

Sequencing was performed on PBMCs. The source is a woman in her late teens or twenties in good health.

The rearrangement joins TRBV9 to TRBJ1-3, with D unresolved. The CDR3 covers 13 residues. Germline CDR1 is SGDLS and CDR2 is YYNGEE. V lost 2 bases to trimming and J lost 4 bases, with 7 bases between them. Here the CDR3 reads CASSVEGGNTIYF. The CDR3 nucleotides are TGTGCCAGCAGCGTCGAGGGAGGAAACACCATATATTTT.

The rearrangement uses TRBV19 and TRBJ2-6, with 8 bases fitting TRBD2. CDR1 is LNHDA and CDR2 is SQIVND in the germline V gene (reference sequence). The CDR3 spans 15 residues. The V and J ends lost 5 bases and 7 bases, in that order; junction bases with no gene match: 7. The CDR3 loop is CASSSSGSSANVLTF. In DNA form, the CDR3 reads TGTGCCAGTAGTTCAAGCGGGAGTTCCGCCAACGTCCTGACTTTC.

This clonotype was counted a few times. The chain has TRBV2 and TRBJ2-7; the D gene is possibly TRBD1 (6 bases). V gave up 5 bases and J gave up 4 bases, with 15 bases separating them. CDR3 length: 14 residues. Germline CDR1 and CDR2: SNHLY and FYNNEI. This CDR3 reads CASSQKDRLYEQYV. CDR3 DNA sequence: TGTGCCAGCAGTCAAAAGGACAGACTTTACGAGCAGTACGTC.

J is TRBJ1-2 and V is TRBV20-1; D is uncertain. The CDR3 totals 13 residues. V was clipped by 1 base and J by 2 bases, with 8 bases between them. The germline V gene has CDR1 DFQATT and CDR2 SNEGSKA (reference sequence). The CDR3 spells CSARVGVNYGYTF. CDR3 coding DNA: TGCAGTGCTAGAGTTGGGGTAAACTATGGCTACACCTTC.

This clonotype was observed at least ten times. For the CDR3, the DNA is TGTGCCATCAGTCTTGGGACTGAAGCTTTCTTT. Amino acid sequence: CAISLGTEAFF. The chain uses TRBV10-3 and TRBJ1-1, with unresolved D. Germline CDR1 ENHRY, CDR2 SYGVKD. This CDR3 is 11 amino acids long. V was trimmed by 5 bases and J by 5 bases, leaving 6 bases between them.

Many counts were recorded for this clonotype. This sequence joins TRBV6-5 and TRBJ2-7, with 8 bases identical to TRBD2. V lost 4 bases and J lost 6; bases outside the gene matches: 8. Germline V gene sequence: CDR1 MNHEY, CDR2 SVGAGI. This CDR3 comprises 14 residues. CDR3 coding DNA: TGTGCCAGCAGTTCAACCGGAGCGGGGGCCGAGCAGTACGTC. It specifies CASSSTGAGAEQYV.

This chain joins TRBV4-1 and TRBJ2-3, with D tentatively TRBD2 (6 bases). The ends were cut back, 0 bases at V and 4 bases at J, with 17 bases in the middle. CDR3 length: 17 residues. Germline values: CDR1 MGHRA, CDR2 YSYEKL. DNA for the CDR3: TGCGCCAGCAGCCAAGAATGGGGGGACGGTACCTCAGATACGCAGTATTTT. This translates into CASSQEWGDGTSDTQYF.

The sample holds many counts of this clonotype. The rearrangement links TRBV7-9 to TRBJ2-3, with 8 bases aligning to TRBD1. Germline loops: CDR1 SEHNR, CDR2 FQNEAQ (reference sequence). The CDR3 contains 17 residues. The trim removed 1 base at V and 2 bases at J, leaving 8 bases unmatched. Here the CDR3 DNA reads TGTGCCAGCAGCTTAGGGTTCGGGACAGGAAACACAGATACGCAGTATTTT. This encodes CASSLGFGTGNTDTQYF.

Ten or more counts support this clonotype. The rearrangement links TRBV15 to TRBJ2-5; no clear D. The germline V and J ends were trimmed by 1 base and 3 bases, with 3 bases remaining between them. Looked up from germline, CDR1 is LNHNV and CDR2 is YYDKDF (reference sequence). The CDR3 loop spans 12 amino acids. The DNA of the CDR3 is TGTGCCACCAGCAGAGGAGAAGAGACCCAGTACTTC. It codes for CATSRGEETQYF.

The V and J genes are TRBV29-1 and TRBJ2-1; unclear D gene. Germline CDR1 is SQVTM and CDR2 is ANQGSEA. This CDR3 has 12 amino acids. V lost 7 bases, J lost 3 bases, and 10 bases lay in between. The chain's CDR3 is CSAPFDYNEQFF. DNA of the CDR3: TGCAGCGCCCCATTTGACTACAATGAGCAGTTCTTC.

The chain uses TRBV5-1 and TRBJ1-2; possibly TRBD1 for D (5 bases). The CDR3 contains 14 residues. Germline loops: CDR1 SGHRS, CDR2 YFSETQ. Trimming stripped 4 bases from V and 0 bases from J, with 10 bases between. The CDR3 DNA is TGCGCCAGCAGCACGGGGACGACTAACTATGGCTACACCTTC. Protein: CASSTGTTNYGYTF. Variable domain in full (rest from reference TRBV5-1 and TRBJ1-2): KAGVTQTPRYLIKTRGQQVTLSCSPISGHRSVSWYQQTPGQGLQFLFEYFSETQRNKGNFPGRFSGRQFSNSRSEMNVSTLELGDSALYLCASSTGTTNYGYTFGSGTRLTVV.

This clonotype was detected a few times. This sequence joins TRBV12-3 or TRBV12-4 and TRBJ2-5; TRBD2 matches at 8 bases. V shed 5 bases and J 1 base; nucleotides not matched to a gene: 9. The CDR3 totals 16 residues. This CDR3 is CASSELGGGIQETQYF. Here the CDR3 DNA reads TGTGCCAGCAGTGAGCTAGGCGGGGGGATCCAAGAGACCCAGTACTTC.

The rearrangement joins TRBV7-8 to TRBJ2-1; the D gene is possibly TRBD1 (6 bases). The germline CDR1 and CDR2 sequences are SGHVS and FQNEAQ. This CDR3 contains 14 residues. Trimming left V 4 bases short and J 9 bases short, with 16 bases between. In DNA form, the CDR3 reads TGTGCCAGCAGCTACGACGACAGGACATCTGAGCAGTTCTTC. This gives the protein CASSYDDRTSEQFF.

This clonotype was seen only a few times. V usage is TRBV24-1 and J usage is TRBJ2-3; maybe TRBD2 (5 bases). This CDR3 has 15 residues. V dropped 4 bases and J dropped 6 bases, with 16 bases sitting between them. Looked up from germline, CDR1 is KGHDR and CDR2 is SFDVKD. CDR3 region: CATSDTRGLGDTQYF. The CDR3 DNA follows: TGTGCCACCAGTGACACTCGGGGTTTGGGGGATACGCAGTATTTT.

This clonotype has a handful of counts. CDR3 sequence reads: CASSLWGTSSTDTQYF. The DNA of the CDR3 is TGTGCCAGCAGTCTTTGGGGGACGTCGAGCACAGATACGCAGTATTTT. This chain joins TRBV28 and TRBJ2-3; D could derive from TRBD1 or TRBD2 (5 bases each). The V gene's germline CDR1 is MDHEN and CDR2 SYDVKM. V was shortened by 5 bases and J by 0 bases, with 15 bases between the two germline ends. The CDR3 spans 16 residues.